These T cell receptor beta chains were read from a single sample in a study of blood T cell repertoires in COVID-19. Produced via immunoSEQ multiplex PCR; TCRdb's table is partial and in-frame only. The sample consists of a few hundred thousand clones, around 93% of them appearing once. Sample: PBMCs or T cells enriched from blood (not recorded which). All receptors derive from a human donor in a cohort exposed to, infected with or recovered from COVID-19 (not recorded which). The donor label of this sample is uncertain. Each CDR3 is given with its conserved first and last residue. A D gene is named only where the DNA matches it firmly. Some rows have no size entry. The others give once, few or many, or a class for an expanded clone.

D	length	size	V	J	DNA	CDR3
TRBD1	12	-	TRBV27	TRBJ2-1	TGTGCCACCCAGGGGGCCTACAATGAGCAGTTCTTC	CATQGAYNEQFF
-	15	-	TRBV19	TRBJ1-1	TGTGCCAGTAGTATTAAAAGGGGCCCCGCCACTGAAGCTTTCTTT	CASSIKRGPATEAFF
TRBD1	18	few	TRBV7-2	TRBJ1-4	TGTGCCAGCAGCTTAGCGGGGACAGGGAGGGCAACTAATGAAAAACTGTTTTTT	CASSLAGTGRATNEKLFF
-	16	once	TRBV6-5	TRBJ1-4	TGTGCCAGCAGTTACTCGAATCCCTTAACGGATGAAAAACTGTTTTTT	CASSYSNPLTDEKLFF
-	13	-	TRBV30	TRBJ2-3	TGTGCCTGGAGTGTGGGCTTCGCAGATACGCAGTATTTT	CAWSVGFADTQYF
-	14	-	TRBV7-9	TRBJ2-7	TGTGCCAGCAGCTACCCGGGACATGACTACGAGCAGTACTTC	CASSYPGHDYEQYF
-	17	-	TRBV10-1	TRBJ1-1	TGCGCCAGCAGCACCCGGGACTCCCCCCGAGGAATCACTGAAGCTTTCTTT	CASSTRDSPRGITEAFF
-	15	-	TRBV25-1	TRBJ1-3	TGTGCCAGCAGTGGGCCGGGAATCTCTGGAAACACCATATATTTT	CASSGPGISGNTIYF
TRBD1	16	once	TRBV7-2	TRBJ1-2	TGTGCCAGCAGCTTAGGGGACAGTTTACCTAACTATGGCTACACCTTC	CASSLGDSLPNYGYTF
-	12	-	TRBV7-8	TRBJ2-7	TGTGCCAGCAGCTACTCATCCTACGAGCAGTACTTC	CASSYSSYEQYF
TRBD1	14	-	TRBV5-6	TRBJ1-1	TGTGCCAGCAGACGGGACAGGGTAGTTGGGGAAGCTTTCTTT	CASRRDRVVGEAFF
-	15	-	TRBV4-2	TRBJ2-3	TGTGCCAGCAGCCAAGGTGCGCAGGAGGCAGATACGCAGTATTTT	CASSQGAQEADTQYF
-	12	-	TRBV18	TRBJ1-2	TGTGCCAGCTCACTCGACAGAGCTGGCTACACCTTC	CASSLDRAGYTF